The following is a T cell receptor (beta chain) sequence with its context. What it binds is unknown. This sample was included in a study of cytomegalovirus exposure and HLA in healthy donors. Healthy bone marrow donors supplied every sample. V was cut by 4 bases and J by 3 bases, with 16 bases left in between. CDR3 length: 15 residues. Germline V gene sequence: CDR1 SQVTM, CDR2 ANQGSEA. Study results and limitations: Using the classifier, cytomegalovirus status was reportedly diagnosed with high specificity and sensitivity. Most TCR sequences proved rare, with some public TCRs found in many donors. Overall, about 160 TCR beta chains were annotated as cytomegalovirus-associated.

Primers: 60 Vbeta forward and 13 Jbeta reverse. This table comes from immunoSEQ multiplex PCR, and its TCRdb copy is limited to in-frame clones, with some not included. The sample lists 150,000 or so clones, roughly 82% occurring once. V gene TRBV29-1 combines with J gene TRBJ2-1; a possible D gene is TRBD2 (5 bases). Sequenced sample: PBMCs. The source is a male donor in good health and CMV-seropositive. Here the CDR3 reads CSVVTADYRYNEQFF. CDR3 nucleotide sequence: TGCAGCGTTGTCACGGCCGACTACCGCTACAATGAGCAGTTCTTC.